What follows is one T cell receptor (beta chain) and its context. The V segment lost 3 bases and the J segment 2 bases; nucleotides outside the gene matches: 5. Germline-derived CDR1 and CDR2 are MDHEN and SYDVKM. The length of the CDR3 is 15 residues. Clones were sequenced by immunoSEQ multiplex PCR, and TCRdb holds only the in-frame ones, with some missing. The sample lists roughly 52,000 clones; 85% to 95% were seen once. This sample was taken from a study of control samples from healthy donors and cancer patients. This clonotype originated in a man in his thirties or forties in good health. The material sequenced was blood. This rearrangement joins TRBV28 to TRBJ2-3; 7 positions match TRBD2. This CDR3 reads CASSFPRGITDTQYF. The CDR3 coding sequence is TGTGCCAGCAGTTTTCCGCGGGGGATCACAGATACGCAGTATTTT.